The sequence of this T cell receptor beta chain was determined in a study of shared clonotypes between healthy human individuals (dated by TCRdb to 2019 to 2021). Turning to the overall study: The cohort comprised a couple of women and a few men aged 18 to 49 years. For each donor, three plates each were used for CD4 naive and CD4 memory, two plates were used for CD8 naive, and one plate was used for CD8 memory. Different laboratories and diverse techniques were used to prepare libraries and sequence TCR repertoires, to increase sequencing depth and limit assay-specific biases. Blood TCR repertoires of five healthy adults were deeply sequenced to estimate repertoire size and the extent of clonotype sharing between individuals. Leukapheresis yielded between about 0.9 and 10 billion PBMCs per donor.

The donors were healthy, HIV-negative adults who had no recently reported acute infections or vaccinations. Only Caucasian adults living in Nashville, Tennessee, USA were represented among the donors. CD8 memory samples combined magnetically selected CD45RO+ cells with CCR7-negative CD45RA+ effector memory (TemRA) cells. Blood was collected by leukapheresis, and PBMCs were isolated by Ficoll-Histopaque density gradient centrifugation and then cryopreserved in liquid nitrogen vapor phase. Analytical flow cytometry was used to check the purity and quantity of every magnetically sorted T cell population. Genomic DNA was isolated from each sorted fraction and quantified by UV absorbance on a Nanodrop 2000c. On the study overall, not on this receptor specifically: Pairwise subsampling indicated that sequencing depth was expected to affect the degree of clonotype sharing among donors. Clonotypes shared by all four sorted-subset donors showed higher generation probabilities than non-shared clonotypes. Because the study included a small number of donors, the genetic and exposure-history diversity represented was limited. Sampling was restricted to blood, and TCR repertoires in tissues likely differ from the TCR repertoires found in blood. Even with the large sequencing depth, rarefaction of the sorted-subset datasets indicated that sequencing was incomplete. Naive subsets generally had larger estimated clonotype richness than memory subsets. Sharing across several donors was observed for 4.5% to 6.5% of naive CD4, less than 4% of naive CD8, 2% to 2.5% of memory CD4, and roughly 0.4% of memory CD8 clonotypes.

With respect to this clone: Its antigen is unknown. The record has no base qualities; no much larger clone is one base away.

The CDR3, from cysteine to phenylalanine, totals 13 residues. Of the read, only the CDR3 DNA is kept; its 39 bases are in frame from base 1. For CDR1 and CDR2, the germline V gene (reference sequence) lists LNHNV and YYDKDF. V is trimmed back by 1 base and J by 3 bases, and the junction contains 0 bases that no gene match accounts for. Using the deep immunoSEQ assay, TCR CDR3 regions were amplified from genomic DNA by multiplex PCR. For each cell subset, the extracted genomic DNA was distributed evenly across all wells of several immunoSEQ 96-well plates, and each plate served as one replicate. For sorted subsets, each replicate PCR was loaded with about 0.2 ug genomic DNA, equivalent to some 27,000 T cell genomes. The purified libraries were quantified using a Qubit 3.0 fluorometer, sized with a Bioanalyzer 2100, and then quantified again using the KAPA Library Quantification kit. Every immunoSEQ 96-well plate was sequenced on a dedicated single-read 150-cycle Illumina NextSeq 550 flow cell. As for the authors' bioinformatics: Because only junctional sequences without quality scores were contained in the immunoSEQ output, filtering matching that applied to full-length reads could not be performed. To assign V/J genes and CDR3, sequences were annotated using PyIR, a Python wrapper for IgBLAST v1.9, with IMGT germline references. Any read was removed if the V/J assignment was weak (E-value above 1e-6), the CDR3 was missing, or the read contained stop codons, out-of-frame junctions, or ambiguous translated residues. V3J clonotypes were defined as sequences sharing the same inferred V gene, J gene, and CDR3 amino acid sequence. The percentage overlap between two repertoires was calculated by dividing the number of shared unique clonotypes by the size of the smaller repertoire. RTK rarefaction, the Chao1 estimator, and Recon v2.1 estimates of unobserved clonotypes were used to assess repertoire richness. Generation probabilities were computed with OLGA for all TCRbeta clonotypes obtained by the gDNA method from four donors. As stored in TCRdb, this immuneACCESS dataset retains in-frame rearrangements with V and J assigned. A fraction of the clones does not appear; measured against another copy, unresolved V genes explain less than half of the discrepancy, and the remainder lacks a known reason. For V, J and clone size, that table is used; D and trimming come from the DNA. In all, the sample holds some 700,000 clones, and roughly 87% of those were seen once. 30% to 40% of the sample belongs to the ten largest clones.

Sequencing was done on a sample of memory CD8+ T cells from PBMCs. The cell subset or site label, as the study defines it: CD45RO+ cells pooled with CCR7-negative TemRA cells. The sequence links TRBV15 to TRBJ2-7; a stretch of 7 junction bases matches TRBD2. The sequence was obtained from a man aged 18 to 30 in good health. Some clones in this sample may be carry-over from other donors' samples. Here the CDR3 is given as CATSRASGYEQYF. The DNA reads as follows: TGTGCCACCAGCAGAGCTAGCGGCTACGAGCAGTACTTC.